This is a list of T cell receptor beta chains from one sample in a study of blood T cell repertoires in COVID-19. Sequenced by immunoSEQ multiplex PCR; TCRdb stores in-frame clones only, minus some. Of 200,000 to 300,000 clones detected, 88% appear once; the ten largest clones hold 1.2% to 1.5%. Material for sequencing was peripheral blood. These TCRs come from an elderly man with acute or convalescent COVID-19. Both conserved end residues are part of each CDR3. A D gene is named only where the DNA matches it firmly. The size entry is marked missing in some rows and otherwise reads once, few, many or a size class.

CDR3 DNA,CDR3 protein,clone size,D gene,J gene,V gene
TGTGCCAGTAGTATATCCCGACTAGCGGATACGAACACCGGGGAGCTGTTTTTT,CASSISRLADTNTGELFF,-,TRBD2,TRBJ2-2,TRBV19
TGCGCCAGCAGTGGGTGGGGGAGGTATCAGCCCCAGCATTTT,CASSGWGRYQPQHF,-,-,TRBJ1-5,TRBV10-2
TGTGCCAGCAGCGTTAACGGTGAAAAACTGTTTTTT,CASSVNGEKLFF,-,-,TRBJ1-4,TRBV9
TGTGCCAGCAGCTTCGGGACAGGGGATCAGCCCCAGCATTTT,CASSFGTGDQPQHF,-,TRBD1,TRBJ1-5,TRBV7-2
TGTGCCACCGAGGCTAGCAGGACTAGCACAGATACGCAGTATTTT,CATEASRTSTDTQYF,-,-,TRBJ2-3,TRBV15
TGTGCCAGCAGCTCAGCGGCAGGGCCGTTCAAATCCTACGAGCAGTACTTC,CASSSAAGPFKSYEQYF,-,-,TRBJ2-7,TRBV7-9
TGTGCCAGCCGCCCCCCGGGGAATGAAAAACTGTTTTTT,CASRPPGNEKLFF,-,-,TRBJ1-4,TRBV6-2/TRBV6-3
TGTGCCAGCAGCTTAGGCCTAGCGGGAGGGTCAGATACGCAGTATTTT,CASSLGLAGGSDTQYF,-,TRBD2,TRBJ2-3,TRBV7-2
TGTGCCAGCAGACGGACAGGGGGCAATGGCTACACCTTC,CASRRTGGNGYTF,-,TRBD1,TRBJ1-2,TRBV27
TGTGCCAGCAGCCCGAAGAGGGAGACTGAAGCTTTCTTT,CASSPKRETEAFF,-,-,TRBJ1-1,TRBV4-2
TGCAGCGTAGCACAACAGGGGAGTGTAACTGAAGCTTTCTTT,CSVAQQGSVTEAFF,-,TRBD1,TRBJ1-1,TRBV29-1
TGTGCCAGCAGTTTAGATTCTGGGAGCCACTATGGCTACACCTTC,CASSLDSGSHYGYTF,-,-,TRBJ1-2,TRBV27
TGTGCCAGCAGCTGGACTCCGATGGATGAGCAGTTCTTC,CASSWTPMDEQFF,once,-,TRBJ2-1,TRBV5-4
TGTGCCAGCAGCGGTCGGTTAGGGACAGAGAACACCGGGGAGCTGTTTTTT,CASSGRLGTENTGELFF,-,TRBD1,TRBJ2-2,TRBV5-4
TGTGCCAGCAGCTTAGCAGAAGCAGGGATGGGTTGGGGAGAGACCCAGTACTTC,CASSLAEAGMGWGETQYF,-,-,TRBJ2-5,TRBV7-9
TGCGCCAGCAGCCCTTCGGGTTCTTCTCATTTAGAGACCCAGTACTTC,CASSPSGSSHLETQYF,-,-,TRBJ2-5,TRBV5-1
TGTGCCAGTAGTGGCTCCAATTTCAATCAGCCCCAGCATTTT,CASSGSNFNQPQHF,-,-,TRBJ1-5,TRBV19
TGTGCCAGCAGATCTGCCGGGACAGGGGAAAAACTGTTTTTT,CASRSAGTGEKLFF,-,TRBD1,TRBJ1-4,TRBV7-9
TGTGCCAGCAGCGCGGTAGGGGACAGGGCTTCGTACGAGCAGTACTTC,CASSAVGDRASYEQYF,-,TRBD1,TRBJ2-7,TRBV5-6
TGTGCCAGTAGTACCGTTGGGACAGGACCGAATGAGCAGTTCTTC,CASSTVGTGPNEQFF,-,TRBD1,TRBJ2-1,TRBV19
TGTGCCAGCAGCTCCCTCCTAGCGGGAGGACACAACACCGGGGAGCTGTTTTTT,CASSSLLAGGHNTGELFF,-,TRBD2,TRBJ2-2,TRBV11-3
TGTGCCAGCAGCCTCACGTCCTCTGACAGCCTCTATGGCTACACCTTC,CASSLTSSDSLYGYTF,-,-,TRBJ1-2,TRBV7-2
TGTGCCAGCAGTCCTAACCCGACAGGTCCCCTCCACTTT,CASSPNPTGPLHF,-,-,TRBJ1-6,TRBV6-5
TGTGCCAGTAAATACCGGGACAGCTCCTACGAGCAGTACTTC,CASKYRDSSYEQYF,-,TRBD1,TRBJ2-7,TRBV19
TGTGCCAGCAGTTCTTGGAGGGAAGAGACCCAGTACTTC,CASSSWREETQYF,-,-,TRBJ2-5,TRBV6-6